The 24 T cell receptor beta chains presented below share a single source sample, sequenced in a study of T-cell memory formation after mild COVID-19. TCRdb analysed the 5' RACE reads with MiXCR anew, one entry per CDR3 protein. The data show about 160,000 distinct CDR3 sequences, less than 40% seen once. The source material was PBMCs or a T cell subset sorted from them (not recorded which). The receptors stem from an adult woman who had mild COVID-19 (a few samples of this study predate the infection). Cell type and time point are not known.

This CDR3 reads CASSSGWGRDTQYF. CDR3 coding DNA: TGTGCCAGCAGCTCGGGCTGGGGGCGAGATACGCAGTATTTT. V is TRBV7-2 and J is TRBJ2-3, with D tentatively TRBD1 (6 bases). The V gene lost 4 bases and the J gene lost 5 bases, with 13 bases spanning the gap. CDR1 and CDR2 (germline): SGHTA, FQGNSA. This CDR3 is 14 amino acids long.

This chain connects TRBV20-1 to TRBJ1-1, with a possible D match to TRBD1 (5 bases). The ends were cut back, 1 base at V and 4 bases at J, with 16 bases in the middle. The germline V gene encodes CDR1 DFQATT and CDR2 SNEGSKA (reference sequence). The CDR3 has 15 amino acids. The CDR3: CSARGKQGISTEAFF. The CDR3 DNA follows: TGCAGTGCTAGAGGGAAGCAGGGAATAAGCACTGAAGCTTTCTTT.

This clonotype was seen repeatedly, ten times or more. CDR3 bases: TGTGCCAGCAGCCGCGCGCCGAACACCGGGGAGCTGTTTTTT. This gives the protein CASSRAPNTGELFF. The chain couples TRBV9 to TRBJ2-2; D is unresolved. The CDR3 has 14 residues. V was trimmed by 4 bases and J by 0 bases, leaving 7 bases between them. Germline V CDR1 and CDR2: SGDLS, YYNGEE.

This clonotype was seen a few times. The rearrangement joins TRBV5-1 to TRBJ2-1; the D call may be TRBD1 or TRBD2 (6 bases each). V was shortened by 4 bases and J by 15 bases, with 17 bases between the two germline ends. The CDR3 is 12 residues long. CDR1 and CDR2 from the germline V gene are SGHRS and YFSETQ. The CDR3 loop reads CASSPEGTITFF. CDR3 nucleotide sequence: TGCGCCAGCAGCCCGGAGGGGACAATCACGTTCTTC.

This clonotype showed up just a few times. This chain connects TRBV5-6 to TRBJ2-1, with D unresolved. This CDR3 contains 13 residues. V dropped 1 base and J dropped 2 bases, with 4 bases sitting between them. Germline V gene lookup returns CDR1 SGHDT and CDR2 YYEEEE. The chain's CDR3 is CASSLTAYNEQFF. The CDR3 region has the DNA TGTGCCAGCAGCTTGACAGCCTACAATGAGCAGTTCTTC.

The chain is built from TRBV5-1 and TRBJ1-2; D unresolved. Germline V lookup: CDR1 SGHRS, CDR2 YFSETQ. The V gene lost 0 bases and the J gene lost 5 bases, with 11 bases spanning the gap. The length of the CDR3 is 14 residues. In nucleotides, the CDR3 is TGCGCCAGCAGCTTGGCCGCGGGTGGGTATGGCTACACCTTC. Its protein product is CASSLAAGGYGYTF.

This sequence joins TRBV9 and TRBJ2-7; possible D gene TRBD1, 6 bases. Germline loops: CDR1 SGDLS, CDR2 YYNGEE. This CDR3 is built from 16 residues. V lost 0 bases, J lost 3 bases, and 16 bases lay in between. The chain's CDR3 is CASSVAGSGDFYEQYF. The CDR3, as DNA: TGTGCCAGCAGCGTAGCAGGCTCAGGGGATTTCTACGAGCAGTACTTC. The full variable domain, in which reference TRBV9 and TRBJ2-7 provide the parts outside the CDR3, is DSGVTQTPKHLITATGQRVTLRCSPRSGDLSVYWYQQSLDQGLQFLIQYYNGEERAKGNILERFSAQQFPDLHSELNLSSLELGDSALYFCASSVAGSGDFYEQYFGPGTRLTVT.

The rearrangement uses TRBV7-2 and TRBJ1-2; D is undetermined. Germline CDR1 reads SGHTA; CDR2 reads FQGNSA. Trimming removed 1 base from V and 4 bases from J, with 13 bases in between. The CDR3 loop spans 15 amino acids. CDR3 amino acids: CASSLGGGEVYGYTF. CDR3 nucleotides: TGTGCCAGCAGCTTAGGGGGAGGCGAGGTCTATGGCTACACCTTC.

This clonotype showed up many times. This chain connects TRBV20-1 to TRBJ2-3; maybe TRBD2 (7 bases). The CDR3 contains 16 residues. V lost 6 bases to trimming and J lost 1 base, with 20 bases between them. Germline CDR1 and CDR2: DFQATT and SNEGSKA (reference sequence). The CDR3 loop is CSADGGLLDGTDTQYF. CDR3 DNA sequence: TGCAGTGCCGACGGGGGGCTACTCGACGGCACAGATACGCAGTATTTT.

The chain is built from TRBV29-1 and TRBJ2-1, with 10 bases that match TRBD2. The CDR3 contains 15 residues. CDR1 is SQVTM, CDR2 ANQGSEA, per germline. V lost 5 bases, J lost 1 base, and 5 bases stayed unmatched. The chain's CDR3 is CSVTGTSESYNEQFF. The CDR3 region has the DNA TGCAGCGTTACCGGGACTAGCGAATCCTACAATGAGCAGTTCTTC.

The chain carries TRBV7-3 and TRBJ2-7; D possibly corresponds to TRBD1 (6 bases). The germline gives CDR1 SGHTA, CDR2 FQGTGA. This CDR3 has 15 amino acids. V was trimmed by 5 bases and J by 3 bases, leaving 17 bases between them. The CDR3 DNA reads TGTGCCAGCAGCCCCCGTCGACCACAGGGCTACGAGCAGTACTTC. Translating it yields CASSPRRPQGYEQYF.

In this sample, this clonotype turned up a few times. The chain uses TRBV4-2 and TRBJ2-7; no definite D call. V was cut by 1 base and J by 2 bases, with 6 bases left in between. The CDR3 has 13 residues. Germline CDR1 reads LGHNA; CDR2 reads YNFKEQ. The CDR3 is CASSQVGAYEQYF. CDR3 DNA sequence: TGTGCCAGCAGCCAAGTAGGCGCCTACGAGCAGTACTTC.

The J gene is TRBJ1-4, the V gene TRBV24-1; 7 bases map to TRBD1. CDR1 is KGHDR and CDR2 is SFDVKD in the germline V gene. V trimming: 5 bases; J trimming: 5 bases; junction bases outside the gene matches: 10. This CDR3 region has 16 residues. Here the CDR3 reads CATSVGGGTANEKLFF. The CDR3 DNA reads TGTGCCACCAGTGTAGGGGGCGGGACGGCGAATGAAAAACTGTTTTTT.

The genes are TRBV29-1 and TRBJ2-7; 8 bases are shared with TRBD2. Trimming at V came to 7 bases and at J to 4 bases, leaving 3 bases not matched to a gene. The length of the CDR3 is 11 residues. Germline V lookup: CDR1 SQVTM, CDR2 ANQGSEA. CDR3 nucleotide sequence: TGCAGCGGCGGGGGGAATTACGAGCAGTACTTC. It is translated as CSGGGNYEQYF.

This clonotype was recorded a few times. The V gene is TRBV7-2, the J gene TRBJ2-5, with 12 nucleotides matching TRBD2. This CDR3 region has 18 residues. The V and J ends lost 5 bases and 0 bases, in that order; junction bases with no gene match: 10. Germline V gives CDR1 SGHTA, CDR2 FQGNSA. This CDR3 is CASSRTSGILGYQETQYF. DNA for the CDR3: TGTGCCAGCAGCAGGACTAGCGGGATATTGGGGTACCAAGAGACCCAGTACTTC.

The sample holds a few counts of this clonotype. V is TRBV15 and J is TRBJ2-1; 9 bases align to TRBD2. CDR3 size: 20 residues. Germline V gives CDR1 LNHNV, CDR2 YYDKDF (reference sequence). The V gene end was trimmed by 2 bases and the J gene end by 7 bases; junction bases not matched to a gene: 21. CDR3: CATSRLGPGKREDPSNEQFF. The CDR3 DNA reads as TGTGCCACCAGCAGATTGGGCCCAGGTAAGCGGGAGGACCCCTCGAATGAGCAGTTCTTC.

The CDR3 protein is CASSRLPYPTRLYGYTF. As DNA, the CDR3 is TGTGCCAGCAGCCGCTTACCCTATCCAACCAGGCTCTATGGCTACACCTTC. The chain uses TRBV6-5 and TRBJ1-2; no clear D. V was trimmed by 6 bases and J by 4 bases, leaving 24 bases between them. There are 17 residues in the CDR3. Germline CDR1 and CDR2: MNHEY and SVGAGI.

The chain joins TRBV5-1 to TRBJ1-1; D is unclear. Germline V lookup: CDR1 SGHRS, CDR2 YFSETQ. The CDR3 has 14 amino acids. Trimming left V 4 bases short and J 4 bases short, with 14 bases between. The CDR3 spells CASSPYGEGTEAFF. CDR3 nucleotide sequence: TGCGCCAGCAGCCCTTATGGCGAGGGCACTGAAGCTTTCTTT.

The V and J genes are TRBV7-9 and TRBJ2-7, with 9 bases identical to TRBD1. The trim removed 6 bases at V and 5 bases at J, leaving 8 bases unmatched. The CDR3 runs to 14 residues. Germline-derived CDR1 and CDR2 are SEHNR and FQNEAQ (reference sequence). CDR3 amino acids: CASRLTGGLDEQYF. The CDR3 DNA reads as TGTGCCAGCAGGTTAACAGGGGGCTTGGACGAGCAGTACTTC.

This clonotype is categorized as medium-sized. This chain uses TRBV7-7 with TRBJ2-1; either TRBD1 or TRBD2 may supply D (6 bases each). Germline loops: CDR1 SSHAT, CDR2 FNYEAQ (reference sequence). This CDR3 has 16 residues. V shed 4 bases and J shed 6 bases, with 19 bases lying between them. CDR3 sequence reads: CASSSGRTVEGNEQFF. The DNA for the CDR3 is TGTGCCAGCAGCTCAGGGAGGACAGTCGAGGGCAATGAGCAGTTCTTC.

As regards this clonotype: At one of its ends the junction is not consistent with the germline gene, which may arise from a read error. The chain combines TRBV6-5 with TRBJ2-2; D unresolved. The CDR3 extends over 15 amino acids. Germline CDR1 is MNHEY and CDR2 is SVGAGI. CDR3 sequence: CASSYSLRKTAELFF. Here the CDR3 DNA reads TGTGCCAGCAGTTACTCTTTGCGGAAGACCGCGGAGCTGTTTTTT.

The CDR3 loop reads CATSDSRRVGGYTF. For the CDR3, the DNA is TGTGCCACCAGTGATTCCCGTAGGGTCGGCGGCTACACCTTC. This chain uses TRBV24-1 with TRBJ1-2; D not resolved. Germline loops: CDR1 KGHDR, CDR2 SFDVKD. Trimming removed 2 bases from V and 8 bases from J, with 14 bases in between. This CDR3 is 14 amino acids long.

This clonotype was detected only a few times. The chain employs TRBV10-3 and TRBJ2-2; TRBD1 agrees at 9 bases. The CDR3 is made up of 16 amino acids. The germline CDR1 and CDR2 sequences are ENHRY and SYGVKD. V gave up 0 bases and J gave up 4 bases; unmatched junction bases: 3. The CDR3 is CAISESRDRVTGELFF. CDR3 in DNA: TGTGCCATCAGTGAGTCCAGGGACAGGGTCACCGGGGAGCTGTTTTTT.

This clonotype was observed once. A junction boundary mismatches the germline segment, possibly from a read error. The genes are TRBV20-1 and TRBJ1-2; D is unresolved. CDR3 length: 12 amino acids. Germline CDR1 DFQATT, CDR2 SNEGSKA (reference sequence). CDR3 DNA sequence: TGCAGTGCTCCCTCCGGGAGGTATGGCTACACATTC. Its translation: CSAPSGRYGYTF.